The 26 T cell receptor beta chains below all came from one sample that was sequenced in a study of Tregs in tolerant kidney transplant recipients. Related graft donors supplied nonmyeloablative bone marrow transplants, and mixed chimerism was transient. TCRdb's table, derived via immunoSEQ multiplex PCR, lists solely in-frame clones and lacks some. The data hold 74,000 or so clones, with roughly nine tenths observed a single time. The material sequenced was CD4+ T cells from blood (PBMCs), taken 24 months after the transplant. The receptor set was obtained from a human patient who received a combined kidney and bone marrow transplant. Some T cells may arise from the graft donor.

This sequence joins TRBV7-6 and TRBJ2-3; 12 nucleotides align to TRBD2. The CDR3 contains 14 residues. The germline V gene has CDR1 SGHVS and CDR2 FNYEAQ. The junction had 7 bases not matched to a gene; V was cut back by 4 bases and J by 11 bases. The CDR3 protein is CASSSSLAGGMQYF. The DNA for the CDR3 is TGTGCCAGCAGCTCAAGTCTAGCGGGGGGGATGCAGTATTTT.

The chain recombines TRBV10-3 with TRBJ2-4; 10 bases align to TRBD2. V was pared by 2 bases and J by 4 bases, with 2 bases of the junction left unmatched. Germline CDR1 ENHRY, CDR2 SYGVKD. The CDR3 is made up of 15 amino acids. Written as DNA, the CDR3 is TGTGCCATCAGTGAGAAGCGGGAGGGTAAAAACATTCAGTACTTC. It encodes CAISEKREGKNIQYF.

The rearrangement links TRBV5-4 to TRBJ1-4; 8 bases map to TRBD1. The CDR3 extends over 13 amino acids. J was trimmed by 6 bases and V by 3 bases; bases with no gene match: 1. Germline V CDR1 and CDR2: SGHNT, YYREEE (reference sequence). CDR3 loop: CASSSDRDEKLFF. The CDR3 DNA reads as TGTGCCAGCAGCTCGGACAGGGATGAAAAACTGTTTTTT. Variable domain in full (rest from reference TRBV5-4 and TRBJ1-4): ETGVTQSPTHLIKTRGQQVTLRCSSQSGHNTVSWYQQALGQGPQFIFQYYREEENGRGNFPPRFSGLQFPNYSSELNVNALELDDSALYLCASSSDRDEKLFFGSGTQLSVL.

The V gene is TRBV18, the J gene TRBJ1-2; TRBD1 matches 9 bases. Germline loops: CDR1 KGHSH, CDR2 LQKENI. V was clipped by 1 base and J by 6 bases; unmatched bases: 6. This CDR3 comprises 15 residues. The CDR3 is CASSPRGQGGDGYTF. The CDR3 nucleotides are TGTGCCAGCTCACCACGGGGACAGGGAGGAGATGGCTACACCTTC.

Comments on this clone: One end of the junction does not line up with germline, which may come from a read error. The CDR3 nucleotides read TGTGCCAGCTCAAGCCTCGCCGGGACAGGGGAAATTAACTATGGCTACGCCTTC. It is translated as CASSSLAGTGEINYGYAF. The chain employs TRBV18 and TRBJ1-2; TRBD1 matches at 10 bases. The CDR3 runs 18 residues. Germline V gene sequence: CDR1 KGHSH, CDR2 LQKENI.

The chain uses TRBV7-2 and TRBJ2-1; 14 bases agree with TRBD2. The CDR3 runs 19 residues. V was pared by 2 bases and J by 0 bases, with 6 bases of the junction left unmatched. CDR1 is SGHTA and CDR2 is FQGNSA in the germline V gene. The DNA of the CDR3 is TGTGCCAGCAGCTTATCGGGACTAGCGGGGGCCACCTCCTACAATGAGCAGTTCTTC. Translating it yields CASSLSGLAGATSYNEQFF.

The rearrangement uses TRBV30 and TRBJ2-3; no clear D gene. The CDR3 spans 12 residues. Germline values: CDR1 GTSNPN, CDR2 SVGIG (reference sequence). V was pared by 2 bases and J by 2 bases, with 5 bases between. This CDR3 reads CAWSYVTDTQYF. CDR3 bases: TGTGCCTGGAGTTATGTCACAGATACGCAGTATTTT.

The chain employs TRBV19 and TRBJ2-2; 9 bases align to TRBD1. The CDR3 sequence is 17 residues long. J gave up 1 base and V 6 bases, and 9 bases lay outside the gene matches. CDR1 and CDR2 (germline): LNHDA, SQIVND (reference sequence). The CDR3 protein is CASSTRRDRVNTGELFF. CDR3 bases: TGTGCCAGTAGCACACGCCGGGACAGGGTGAACACCGGGGAGCTGTTTTTT.

The genes are TRBV5-4 and TRBJ1-6; maybe TRBD1 (5 bases). The V end was cut by 0 bases, the J end by 9 bases, with 13 bases between. Germline CDR1 reads SGHNT; CDR2 reads YYREEE (reference sequence). This CDR3 is built from 15 residues. The CDR3 sequence is CASSLAGQGASPLHF. CDR3 nucleotides: TGTGCCAGCAGCTTGGCAGGGCAGGGCGCTTCACCCCTCCACTTT.

This chain joins TRBV14 and TRBJ2-7; TRBD1 agrees at 8 bases. The CDR3 loop spans 16 amino acids. Germline CDR1 reads SGHDN; CDR2 reads FVKESK. The trim removed 4 bases at V and 2 bases at J, leaving 10 bases unmatched. The CDR3 loop reads CASSPGQAFSPYEQYF. In nucleotides, the CDR3 is TGTGCCAGCAGCCCGGGACAGGCTTTTTCCCCCTACGAGCAGTACTTC.

This chain uses TRBV7-9 with TRBJ1-2, with D perhaps TRBD1 (5 bases). CDR1 and CDR2 from the germline V gene are SEHNR and FQNEAQ (reference sequence). The CDR3 sequence is 13 residues long. The germline V and J ends were trimmed by 6 bases and 5 bases, with 13 bases remaining between them. CDR3: CASSRPGLYGYTF. In DNA form, the CDR3 reads TGTGCCAGCAGTCGCCCGGGACTTTATGGCTACACCTTC.

The chain couples TRBV30 to TRBJ1-2, with D possibly matching TRBD1 (5 bases). The CDR3 consists of 14 residues. Germline CDR1 GTSNPN, CDR2 SVGIG (reference sequence). V lost 0 bases, J lost 3 bases, and 11 bases lay in between. For the CDR3, the DNA is TGTGCCTGGAGTGTCCCAGGGCCTCACTATGGCTACACCTTC. It encodes CAWSVPGPHYGYTF.

The V and J genes are TRBV29-1 and TRBJ2-7; tentatively, D is TRBD2 (6 bases). Germline CDR1 is SQVTM and CDR2 is ANQGSEA. Trimming took off 5 bases at V and 2 bases at J, with 13 bases between the two ends. CDR3 length: 13 amino acids. In DNA, the CDR3 is TGCAGCGTTTCCGGAGCGGGCCCCTACGAGCAGTACTTC. Its translation: CSVSGAGPYEQYF.

J is TRBJ2-5 and V is TRBV6-5; 7 positions match TRBD2. The germline V gene encodes CDR1 MNHEY and CDR2 SVGAGI. This CDR3 is built from 14 residues. V lost 2 bases and J lost 5; bases outside the gene matches: 5. DNA for the CDR3: TGTGCCAGCAGTTACGGCGGGGGTTTCGAGACCCAGTACTTC. Translation gives CASSYGGGFETQYF.

The V gene is TRBV7-2, the J gene TRBJ2-3; 12 nucleotides match TRBD2. There are 16 residues in the CDR3. The trim removed 4 bases at V and 1 base at J, leaving 3 bases unmatched. The V gene's germline CDR1 is SGHTA and CDR2 FQGNSA. CDR3 amino acids: CASSSGLAGRTDTQYF. For the CDR3, the DNA is TGTGCCAGCAGCTCTGGACTAGCGGGACGCACAGATACGCAGTATTTT. The full variable domain, completed using reference TRBV7-2 and TRBJ2-3, is GAGVSQSPSNKVTEKGKDVELRCDPISGHTALYWYRQSLGQGLEFLIYFQGNSAPDKSGLPSDRFSAERTGGSVSTLTIQRTQQEDSAVYLCASSSGLAGRTDTQYFGPGTRLTVL.

This chain links TRBV10-3 with TRBJ2-5, with 14 bases fitting TRBD2. This CDR3 spans 18 amino acids. V was clipped by 4 bases and J by 5 bases; unmatched bases: 12. Per germline, CDR1 ENHRY and CDR2 SYGVKD. CDR3 loop: CAISARGTSGRMLETQYF. The CDR3 bases are TGTGCCATCAGTGCCCGGGGGACTAGCGGGAGAATGTTGGAGACCCAGTACTTC.

This clone has a single count. The chain employs TRBV19 and TRBJ1-5, with D unresolved. The V and J ends lost 4 bases and 4 bases respectively, with 14 bases between them. CDR3 size: 15 residues. Germline loops: CDR1 LNHDA, CDR2 SQIVND (reference sequence). The CDR3: CASSTLDMSNQPQHF. The CDR3 bases are TGTGCCAGTAGTACCCTTGACATGTCAAATCAGCCCCAGCATTTT. Looking up the rest from reference TRBV19 and TRBJ1-5 gives the full variable domain: DGGITQSPKYLFRKEGQNVTLSCEQNLNHDAMYWYRQDPGQGLRLIYYSQIVNDFQKGDIAEGYSVSREKKESFPLTVTSAQKNPTAFYLCASSTLDMSNQPQHFGDGTRLSIL.

The genes are TRBV30 and TRBJ2-5, with 8 bases matching TRBD2. V gave up 8 bases and J gave up 4 bases; unmatched junction bases: 12. The CDR3 totals 14 residues. CDR1 and CDR2 from the germline V gene are GTSNPN and SVGIG (reference sequence). The CDR3 loop reads CAGGSGALSETQYF. CDR3 in DNA: TGTGCCGGGGGTAGCGGGGCGTTGTCAGAGACCCAGTACTTC.

The DNA of the CDR3 is TGCGCCAGCAGCCACCGACAGGGATACGATACGCAGTATTTT. This gives the protein CASSHRQGYDTQYF. V gene TRBV4-3 combines with J gene TRBJ2-3, with 7 bases matching TRBD1. This CDR3 region has 14 residues. The J segment lost 6 bases and the V segment lost 3 bases, leaving 6 bases of the junction unmatched. The germline gives CDR1 LGHNA, CDR2 YSLEER.

V usage is TRBV5-4 and J usage is TRBJ2-1; maybe TRBD1 (6 bases). This CDR3 spans 13 amino acids. V lost 0 bases and J 7 bases, leaving 8 bases between the germline ends. Germline-derived CDR1 and CDR2 are SGHNT and YYREEE (reference sequence). CDR3 sequence reads: CASSLGTVNEQFF. Here the CDR3 DNA reads TGTGCCAGCAGCTTGGGGACAGTGAATGAGCAGTTCTTC.

The chain couples TRBV5-1 to TRBJ1-2, with 9 bases matching TRBD1. CDR1 and CDR2 from the germline V gene are SGHRS and YFSETQ. This CDR3 comprises 15 residues. J gave up 8 bases and V 3 bases, and 11 bases lay outside the gene matches. The CDR3 sequence is CASSSFFGTGKGYTF. In DNA form, the CDR3 reads TGCGCCAGCAGCTCGTTCTTTGGGACAGGGAAAGGCTACACCTTC.

This chain connects TRBV11-3 to TRBJ2-7; possibly TRBD1 for D (6 bases). The germline V and J ends were trimmed by 5 bases and 3 bases, with 14 bases remaining between them. The CDR3 is 14 residues long. The germline CDR1 and CDR2 sequences are SGHNT and YENEEA. The CDR3 here is CASSLDRILYEQYF. For the CDR3, the DNA is TGTGCCAGCAGCCTCGACAGGATACTCTACGAGCAGTACTTC.

The sample holds one count of this clone. The chain joins TRBV7-2 to TRBJ2-5, with 10 positions matching TRBD2. The J call may be in error: the DNA end matches TRBJ2-7 better. The CDR3 runs to 15 residues. CDR1 is SGHTA, CDR2 FQGNSA, per germline. CDR3 residues: CASSQGLAEAYEQYF. The CDR3 DNA follows: TGTGCCAGCAGCCAAGGACTAGCGGAAGCCTACGAGCAGTACTTC.

The chain uses TRBV4-3 and TRBJ2-1; 7 nucleotides agree with TRBD2. The CDR3 contains 16 residues. Trimming removed 3 bases from V and 7 bases from J; junction bases left unmatched: 12. CDR1 and CDR2 (germline): LGHNA, YSLEER. CDR3 DNA sequence: TGCGCCAGCAGCCACTCGGGAGGAAGAGGAGGTAATGAGCAGTTCTTC. Translating it yields CASSHSGGRGGNEQFF.

The V gene is TRBV4-2, the J gene TRBJ2-7; 9 positions agree with TRBD1. CDR3 length: 14 amino acids. J gave up 6 bases and V 4 bases, and 7 bases lay outside the gene matches. The germline V gene encodes CDR1 LGHNA and CDR2 YNFKEQ. CDR3 nucleotide sequence: TGTGCCAGCAGCCGGGGACAGGGTAGTTTCGAGCAGTACTTC. Translation gives CASSRGQGSFEQYF.

The rearrangement uses TRBV2 and TRBJ1-2; D is possibly TRBD1 (6 bases). Germline loops: CDR1 SNHLY, CDR2 FYNNEI. Between the trimmed V and J ends, which lost 8 bases and 3 bases, there was a span of 16 bases. CDR3 size: 14 residues. The CDR3 reads CASSQGIWDYGYTF. The CDR3 DNA follows: TGTGCCAGCTCACAGGGAATTTGGGACTATGGCTACACCTTC.